These 30 T cell receptor beta chains were all obtained from the same sample, sequenced in a study of shared clonotypes between healthy human individuals. Positively selected for CCR7, the CD45RO-negative cells used as naive CD8 cells excluded terminally differentiated effector memory CD45RA+ cells. Sequencing was performed with immunoSEQ multiplex PCR; in TCRdb, only in-frame clones are kept and a portion is missing. The sample records more than 2 million clones, around 96% being singletons. Material for sequencing was naive CD8+ T cells sorted from blood. These receptors all stem from a man younger than 35 in good health.

This chain joins TRBV10-3 and TRBJ2-1; 11 bases agree with TRBD2. Germline CDR1 and CDR2: ENHRY and SYGVKD. J lost 8 bases, V lost 0 bases, and 3 bases had no gene match. This CDR3 spans 15 amino acids. The CDR3 spells CAISESLAGDYEQFF. In nucleotides, the CDR3 is TGTGCCATCAGTGAGTCACTAGCGGGAGACTATGAGCAGTTCTTC.

The rearrangement uses TRBV4-3 and TRBJ2-1; weak D call: TRBD2 (7 bases). V was cut by 2 bases and J by 4 bases, with 21 bases left in between. Germline V lookup: CDR1 LGHNA, CDR2 YSLEER. This CDR3 comprises 18 residues. CDR3 amino acids: CASSQIPRDTGGYNEQFF. The DNA of the CDR3 is TGCGCCAGCAGCCAAATACCCAGGGACACCGGGGGGTACAATGAGCAGTTCTTC.

As regards this clone: The sample holds other DNA sequences that translate to the same CDR3. The chain employs TRBV30 and TRBJ1-3, with D perhaps matching TRBD1 (6 bases). The CDR3 runs 16 residues. From germline, CDR1 is GTSNPN and CDR2 SVGIG (reference sequence). The V end lost 2 bases, the J end lost 6 bases, and 20 bases lay between the germline ends. This CDR3 is CAWSQLHQEGENTIYF. The DNA for the CDR3 is TGTGCCTGGAGTCAACTTCACCAGGAGGGGGAAAACACCATATATTTT.

As regards this clone: Other DNA sequences in the sample encode the same CDR3. The chain couples TRBV27 to TRBJ2-7, with 9 bases lining up with TRBD1. Unmatched junction bases numbered 6, after V lost 3 bases and J lost 6 bases. Germline assignment: CDR1 MNHEY and CDR2 SMNVEV (reference sequence). The CDR3 covers 14 residues. The CDR3 loop is CASSLLGQGSEQYF. For the CDR3, the DNA is TGTGCCAGCAGTTTGCTGGGACAGGGAAGCGAGCAGTACTTC.

The chain uses TRBV10-2 and TRBJ1-2; tentative D call: TRBD1 (5 bases). V lost 7 bases and J 4 bases, leaving 7 bases between the germline ends. This CDR3 comprises 11 residues. Germline V lookup: CDR1 WSHSY, CDR2 SAAADI. The CDR3, as DNA: TGCGCCAGCACCGACAGCTATGGCTACACCTTC. This encodes CASTDSYGYTF.

This clone has just one count. V and J are TRBV4-3 and TRBJ1-3; D gene ambiguous. The CDR3 is made up of 14 amino acids. CDR1 is LGHNA and CDR2 is YSLEER in the germline V gene. The V end lost 1 base, the J end lost 0 bases, and 4 bases lay between the germline ends. The chain's CDR3 is CASSQVSSGNTIYF. DNA of the CDR3: TGCGCCAGCAGCCAAGTTTCCTCTGGAAACACCATATATTTT.

This chain links TRBV4-1 with TRBJ1-1, with 11 bases matching TRBD1. There are 14 residues in the CDR3. CDR1 and CDR2 (germline): MGHRA, YSYEKL. The trim removed 4 bases at V and 10 bases at J, leaving 8 bases unmatched. The CDR3 region is CASSRPGQGGAAFF. CDR3 nucleotides: TGCGCCAGCAGCCGCCCGGGACAGGGGGGAGCAGCTTTCTTT.

This clone was picked up one time. The CDR3 region has the DNA TGTGCCAGCAGGGGGGACACCTCCTACGAGCAGTACTTC. It translates to CASRGDTSYEQYF. The chain has TRBV28 and TRBJ2-7, with a tentative D call TRBD1 (6 bases). The CDR3 runs 13 residues. V was shortened by 6 bases and J by 0 bases, with 9 bases between the two germline ends. Germline lookup yields CDR1 MDHEN and CDR2 SYDVKM.

This clone was counted once. The J gene is TRBJ1-1, the V gene TRBV2; perhaps TRBD1 as D (6 bases). There are 15 residues in the CDR3. Trimming took off 4 bases at V and 3 bases at J, with 15 bases between the two ends. CDR1 is SNHLY, CDR2 FYNNEI, per germline. The CDR3 region has the DNA TGTGCCAGCAGTGCACAGGGAGAGGGGTACACTGAAGCTTTCTTT. Translated, it gives CASSAQGEGYTEAFF.

V and J are TRBV13 and TRBJ1-2; D possibly corresponds to TRBD1 (6 bases). V lost 5 bases to trimming and J lost 8 bases, with 12 bases between them. Germline CDR1 is PRHDT and CDR2 is FYEKMQ (reference sequence). The CDR3 runs 12 residues. The CDR3 coding sequence is TGTGCCAGCAGCCAACAGGGTGGGGGCTACACCTTC. Translated: CASSQQGGGYTF.

The chain joins TRBV9 to TRBJ2-1, with 7 bases identical to TRBD2. Germline-derived CDR1 and CDR2 are SGDLS and YYNGEE. V shed 2 bases, J shed 9 bases, and the junction held 5 bases outside the gene matches. The CDR3 is 13 residues long. This chain's CDR3 is CASSVWRETEQFF. CDR3 DNA sequence: TGTGCCAGCAGCGTTTGGCGGGAGACTGAGCAGTTCTTC. Full variable domain (missing parts from reference TRBV9 and TRBJ2-1): DSGVTQTPKHLITATGQRVTLRCSPRSGDLSVYWYQQSLDQGLQFLIQYYNGEERAKGNILERFSAQQFPDLHSELNLSSLELGDSALYFCASSVWRETEQFFGPGTRLTVL.

Note on this clone: Additional DNA sequences in this sample encode the identical CDR3. The chain employs TRBV4-3 and TRBJ2-3; a weak D match, TRBD2 (5 bases). The length of the CDR3 is 14 residues. V was shortened by 0 bases and J by 6 bases, with 10 bases between the two germline ends. The V gene's germline CDR1 is LGHNA and CDR2 YSLEER. The CDR3 here is CASSQDGSGDTQYF. CDR3 DNA: TGCGCCAGCAGCCAAGATGGGTCGGGGGATACGCAGTATTTT.

The genes are TRBV28 and TRBJ2-2; tentative D call: TRBD2 (5 bases). Looked up from germline, CDR1 is MDHEN and CDR2 is SYDVKM. V dropped 5 bases and J dropped 6 bases, with 19 bases sitting between them. The CDR3 runs to 16 residues. The CDR3 protein is CASSTRRAPGAGELFF. Written as DNA, the CDR3 is TGTGCCAGCAGTACCCGAAGGGCACCCGGGGCCGGGGAGCTGTTTTTT.

The chain combines TRBV7-9 with TRBJ2-2, with D possibly TRBD2 on 5 matching bases. Germline-derived CDR1 and CDR2 are SEHNR and FQNEAQ (reference sequence). Trimming pared 4 bases from V and 7 bases from J, leaving 7 bases between. The CDR3 has 12 residues. The CDR3 region has the DNA TGTGCCAGCAGCTATGAGGGCGGGGAGCTGTTTTTT. Protein product: CASSYEGGELFF.

This chain joins TRBV2 and TRBJ1-4; D is ambiguous. The V end was cut by 3 bases, the J end by 2 bases, with 7 bases between. Germline CDR1 is SNHLY and CDR2 is FYNNEI. The length of the CDR3 is 14 residues. CDR3 DNA: TGTGCCAGCAGTGATTGGTACACTAATGAAAAACTGTTTTTT. Its translation is CASSDWYTNEKLFF.

A single count supports this clone. For the CDR3, the DNA is TGTGCCAGCAGCCTTAGTACCGGGGGTCATCAGCCCCAGCATTTT. Translation gives CASSLSTGGHQPQHF. The chain carries TRBV7-9 and TRBJ1-5, with D possibly being TRBD1 (5 bases). The germline V and J ends were trimmed by 5 bases and 5 bases, with 16 bases remaining between them. Germline V gives CDR1 SEHNR, CDR2 FQNEAQ (reference sequence). This CDR3 is 15 amino acids long.

The chain uses TRBV6-1 and TRBJ2-1, with 7 bases lining up with TRBD1. J lost 13 bases, V lost 0 bases, and 12 bases had no gene match. Germline V gene lookup returns CDR1 MNHNS and CDR2 SASEGT. The CDR3 length is 15 residues. The CDR3 DNA reads as TGTGCCAGCAGTGAAGCATTGACGCCGACAGGGTCTCAGTTCTTC. Translation gives CASSEALTPTGSQFF.

The rearrangement links TRBV5-1 to TRBJ2-7; TRBD2 might be the D (5 bases). With 1 base removed from V and 5 bases from J, the gap between germline ends came to 10 bases. The CDR3 covers 13 residues. Germline CDR1 is SGHRS and CDR2 is YFSETQ. CDR3 region: CASSLIPEDEQYF. As DNA, the CDR3 is TGCGCCAGCAGCTTGATTCCGGAGGACGAGCAGTACTTC. The whole variable domain, filled in from reference TRBV5-1 and TRBJ2-7, reads KAGVTQTPRYLIKTRGQQVTLSCSPISGHRSVSWYQQTPGQGLQFLFEYFSETQRNKGNFPGRFSGRQFSNSRSEMNVSTLELGDSALYLCASSLIPEDEQYFGPGTRLTVT.

As regards this clone: An end of the junction differs from the germline gene, which may be a read error. V gene TRBV7-7 combines with J gene TRBJ2-1; TRBD2 is a possible D gene (6 bases). There are 14 residues in the CDR3. Germline-derived CDR1 and CDR2 are SSHAT and FNYEAQ (reference sequence). As DNA, the CDR3 is TGTGCTAGCAGCTTAAGCGGCCGGGAGAATGAGCAGTTCTTC. Protein sequence: CASSLSGRENEQFF.

About this clone: Compared with germline, one end of the junction differs, possibly owing to a read error. This sequence joins TRBV5-1 and TRBJ2-3; the match to TRBD1 covers 10 bases. The CDR3 has 15 residues. Germline V gene data show CDR1 as SGHRS and CDR2 as YFSETQ. The CDR3 spells CAGSWDRGGTDTQYF. The CDR3 DNA follows: TGCGCCGGCAGCTGGGACAGGGGAGGCACAGATACGCAGTATTTT.

This clone was found a few times. The chain uses TRBV30 and TRBJ2-7, with 10 positions matching TRBD1. The CDR3 has 14 residues. The germline CDR1 and CDR2 sequences are GTSNPN and SVGIG (reference sequence). J lost 5 bases, V lost 1 base, and 5 bases had no gene match. CDR3 protein: CAWSAGQGYHEQYF. In nucleotides, the CDR3 is TGTGCCTGGAGTGCGGGACAGGGGTACCACGAGCAGTACTTC.

V gene TRBV19 combines with J gene TRBJ2-3, with TRBD2 matching over 11 bases. This CDR3 is built from 15 residues. Germline V gene sequence: CDR1 LNHDA, CDR2 SQIVND (reference sequence). Unmatched junction bases numbered 5, after V lost 6 bases and J lost 3 bases. CDR3 nucleotides: TGTGCCAGTAGCCTGACTAGCGGGGAAACAGATACGCAGTATTTT. Its translation: CASSLTSGETDTQYF.

This clone was recorded only once. V is TRBV27 and J is TRBJ2-1; 8 bases map to TRBD2. Germline-derived CDR1 and CDR2 are MNHEY and SMNVEV (reference sequence). The CDR3 is 16 residues long. V trimming: 3 bases; J trimming: 0 bases; junction bases outside the gene matches: 4. CDR3 amino acids: CASSFSGIYSYNEQFF. DNA of the CDR3: TGTGCCAGCAGTTTTAGCGGGATATACTCCTACAATGAGCAGTTCTTC.

The table lists this clone with a count of one. The V call is TRBV10-2, the J call TRBJ1-5, with TRBD1 as a possible D gene (5 bases). The V end was cut by 4 bases, the J end by 1 base, with 11 bases between. CDR3 length: 15 amino acids. Germline V gene data show CDR1 as WSHSY and CDR2 as SAAADI. As DNA, the CDR3 is TGCGCCAGCAGTGTATTAGGGGCAAGCAATCAGCCCCAGCATTTT. Its protein is CASSVLGASNQPQHF.

This clone was detected a few times. The rearrangement joins TRBV6-6 to TRBJ2-3, with 10 bases aligning to TRBD2. Germline trimming cut 7 bases from V and 5 bases from J; bases unmatched to any gene: 9. The CDR3 is 15 amino acids. CDR1 is MNHNY and CDR2 is SVGAGI in the germline V gene (reference sequence). CDR3 sequence (DNA): TGTGCCAGCAACCTCAGCGGGGGGGCTGGAGATACGCAGTATTTT. It encodes CASNLSGGAGDTQYF.

This chain connects TRBV6-5 to TRBJ2-4; no clear D gene. Trimming cost V 0 bases and J 0 bases, with 6 bases left between them. The CDR3 has 15 amino acids. Germline assignment: CDR1 MNHEY and CDR2 SVGAGI. The CDR3 DNA follows: TGTGCCAGCAGTTACTCAGACCTAGCCAAAAACATTCAGTACTTC. It is translated as CASSYSDLAKNIQYF.

CDR3 sequence (DNA): TGTGCCAGCAGCTTCGGGGGCCCCCGGGGCAATCAGCCCCAGCATTTT. Residues: CASSFGGPRGNQPQHF. The chain employs TRBV5-8 and TRBJ1-5, with D possibly being TRBD1 (6 bases). Germline V CDR1 and CDR2: SGHTS, YDEGEE. V lost 2 bases and J lost 2, with 14 bases in between. The length of the CDR3 is 16 residues.

The rearrangement uses TRBV28 and TRBJ2-6; D is uncertain. Germline V lookup: CDR1 MDHEN, CDR2 SYDVKM. CDR3 size: 17 residues. The V and J ends lost 5 bases and 0 bases respectively, with 14 bases between them. CDR3 in amino acids: CASSPYFDLSGANVLTF. In DNA, the CDR3 is TGTGCCAGCAGTCCGTACTTTGACCTCTCTGGGGCCAACGTCCTGACTTTC.

The chain is built from TRBV7-9 and TRBJ2-7; 11 nucleotides line up with TRBD2. Germline V gene data show CDR1 as SEHNR and CDR2 as FQNEAQ (reference sequence). The V segment lost 1 base and the J segment 7 bases; nucleotides outside the gene matches: 9. The CDR3 contains 16 residues. The CDR3 sequence: CASSLGSGLADLEQYF. CDR3 in DNA: TGTGCCAGCAGCTTAGGTTCGGGACTAGCGGACCTTGAGCAGTACTTC.

The chain is built from TRBV6-1 and TRBJ2-7; D gene ambiguous. V was pared by 4 bases and J by 4 bases, with 23 bases between. The CDR3 runs to 17 residues. The germline V gene encodes CDR1 MNHNS and CDR2 SASEGT. CDR3 region: CASSVPSGSLLGYEQYF. In DNA form, the CDR3 reads TGTGCCAGCAGTGTCCCCTCGGGCTCCCTTTTGGGGTACGAGCAGTACTTC.